This T cell receptor beta chain is from a study of blood T cells in healthy people across ages (dated by TCRdb to the mid-2010s). As for the study more broadly: In model experiments, template switching captured about one uniquely barcoded TCR beta cDNA molecule for every two T cells. The study measured age-related changes in TCR beta repertoire diversity using deep sequencing normalized with unique cDNA molecular identifiers. Using the same blood draw, the study looked at two additional independent replicas of 1 million unique cDNA reads for two donors, one aged 18 to 30 and the other aged 80 or older. The donors were divided into four age groups: young (average about 15 years), middle-aged (around 37), aged (about 60) and long-lived (roughly 88).

This clonotype was detected only a few times. The specificity of this receptor is unknown. Base qualities are not recorded, but no much larger clone differs from it by a single base. Spanning cysteine to phenylalanine, the CDR3 consists of 15 amino acids. Only the CDR3 region is kept as DNA, spanning 45 bases read in frame from base 1. The germline V gene provides CDR1 MNHEY and CDR2 SVGAGI. Relative to germline, V is 2 bases shorter and J is 1 base shorter, with 11 bases between their ends. Systemically healthy Caucasian individuals from Russia, 39 in total and aged roughly 6 to 90 years, were included as donors. About 9.8 milliliters of peripheral blood were drawn from each donor into EDTA-treated Vacutainer tubes. Ficoll-Paque density-gradient centrifugation was used to isolate PBMCs, with at least 7 million per sample. Trizol reagent was used to extract total RNA from PBMCs, with at least 6 micrograms per sample. For every donor, flow cytometry on a PBMC aliquot measured the percentage of naive CD45RAhigh/CD27high T cells.

The investigation overall reported the following: Estimates of total diversity based on one million sequenced T cells were considered lower bounds and underestimates. Because profiling used bulk unsorted PBMCs, naive and antigen-experienced compartments could not be compared conclusively. The CMV infection status of donors was not known, potentially confounding age-related changes in expanded clonotypes. The percentage of naive T cells measured by flow cytometry correlated strongly with observed TCR beta diversity. As age increased, observed TCR beta diversity per million T cells dropped in a roughly linear way, and a significant reduction was already evident by age about 36. Compared with the aged group, more naive CD4+ T cells, fewer expanded clones and increased TCR diversity were shown by the long-lived group, suggesting age selection.

The library was produced with 5' RACE. Data came from an Illumina HiSeq 2500. A second PCR of roughly 6 to 11 cycles was run with a J-beta primer mix and a sample-barcoded 5' primer. A template-switch 5' adaptor carrying 12 random nucleotides introduced a unique molecular identifier onto each TCR beta cDNA molecule. Each sample yielded at least 2.5 million CDR3-containing paired-end reads. First-strand cDNA synthesis was performed from all RNA using the Mint cDNA synthesis kit, with priming by a TRBC-specific oligonucleotide. After uracil-DNA glycosylase treatment, a first 18-cycle PCR used universal primers M1SS and BC2_uni_R on all cDNA. The source study handled its data this way. Each sample was normalized by randomly selecting 1 million high-quality reads, each carrying a distinct molecular identifier. Reads with shared molecular identifiers were discarded instead of being binned into consensus sequences. CDR3 identification, clonotype clustering and error correction used MiTCR with a Q25 quality threshold and the strictest error-elimination algorithm. Lower-bound total TCR beta diversity was estimated with a nonparametric unseen species model using Euler transformation. TCRdb's own reprocessing of the public reads used fastp at Q25 and MiXCR and kept productive beta chains. Rows are unified per CDR3 protein, each entry keeping the most common DNA and genes. The V and J calls and clone size come from TCRdb's table, not from the authors' own analysis. The sample has about 1 million distinct CDR3 sequences on record, about 23% of them singletons. Approximately 0.7% of the sample belongs to the ten largest clones.

This sample was also put to use in a study of T cells of mothers and their children. Taken from the second paper: Donors were nine systemically healthy Caucasian individuals: three mothers and their six children. cDNA synthesis consumed the entire amount of extracted RNA, loaded at about 1.5 ug RNA in each 15 ul reaction. In the second PCR, the M1S primer introduced both the sample barcodes and 2-4 random nucleotides. Over 8 million TCR beta CDR3 reads were obtained for each mother, and approximately 3.2 million reads were obtained for each child. Thymic selection similarly shapes TCR recombination output in related and unrelated pairs, with minor effect from inherited differences. Related mother-child pairs always showed normalized repertoire overlap that was slightly higher than in unrelated mother-child pairs, though the difference was never significant. With a sensitivity of 90 to 100 clones per million clonotypes, no persistent microchimeric T cell clones were detected. To look for features that set related mother-child pairs apart from unrelated individuals, the researchers ran deep NGS to compare the TCR beta repertoires of mothers and children. On average, the children were about 10 +/- 4 years old, while the mothers were about 37 +/- 4 years old. After adapter ligation with NEBNext reagents, the libraries were sequenced on Illumina HiSeq 2000 with 100+100 nt paired-end reads. Mother and child libraries were prepared a month apart and sequenced in separate runs to prevent cross-contamination. Each donor had between about 450,000 and 2,200,000 distinct TCR beta clonotypes identified. Naive TCR beta clonotypes were estimated from low-frequency clonotypes matched to each donor's FACS-determined naive share, without sorting.

This receptor was taken from a girl aged 2-9 years in good health. Rearrangement joined TRBV6-5 to TRBJ1-1; the D gene is unclear. The sequenced sample was blood. This receptor has the CDR3 CASSYGRGRNTEAFF. The DNA sequence is as follows: TGTGCCAGCAGTTACGGGAGAGGACGGAACACTGAAGCTTTCTTT.